This is a list of T cell receptor beta chains from one sample in a study of blood T cells in healthy people across ages. Each CDR3 protein is one row after TCRdb ran MiXCR on the 5' RACE reads. The sample contains 760,000 or so distinct CDR3 sequences, roughly 25% of which appear only once. These data were also filed under a second study, of T cells of mothers and their children.

Sample: blood. The source is a boy younger than 18 in good health. Each CDR3 is given with its conserved first and last residue. The D gene is left open where the match is weak.

>TRBV9|TRBD1|TRBJ2-7
CASSERTGYEQYF
>TRBV12-5|TRBD2|TRBJ2-7
CASGARTSGTRYEQYF
>TRBV7-2|TRBD2|TRBJ2-7
CASSFSGSSEQYF
>TRBV3-1|TRBD2|TRBJ2-5
CASSKERGGNQETQYF
>TRBV12-3/TRBV12-4|.|TRBJ2-1
CASSSDRSYNEQFF
>TRBV27|.|.
CASSGLGGVNEQFF
>TRBV2|.|TRBJ2-5
CASIGETQYF
>TRBV6-4|.|TRBJ2-1
CASSDSQYNEQFF
>TRBV7-8|TRBD1|TRBJ1-5
CASSRQGWSNQPQHF
>TRBV6-2/TRBV6-3|.|TRBJ2-2
CASSLLESGELFF
>TRBV20-1|TRBD1|TRBJ2-6
CSADRGGEPGANVLTF
>TRBV7-9|TRBD1|TRBJ1-2
CASSGQVANYGYTF
>TRBV14|.|TRBJ1-1
CASSQVKWNTEAFF
>TRBV7-9|.|TRBJ2-7
CASSPPDGVKQYF
>TRBV19|.|TRBJ2-2
CASSIAQGLLGELFF
>TRBV9|.|TRBJ2-2
CASMGRTGELFF
>TRBV15|TRBD1|TRBJ2-7
CATSGTGTGNSYEQYF
>TRBV29-1|.|.
CGVGGVRVLETQYF
>TRBV6-2/TRBV6-3|.|TRBJ1-5
CASSYRGGGNQPQHF
>TRBV12-3/TRBV12-4|TRBD1|TRBJ2-6
CASTLGQVNVLTF
>TRBV28|.|TRBJ2-5
CAGSFWGAQYF
>TRBV5-5|TRBD1|TRBJ2-7
CASSAAPGQGNNEQYF
>TRBV12-3/TRBV12-4|.|TRBJ2-5
CASSPLRYQETQYF
>TRBV2|TRBD1|TRBJ2-2
CASSDDRVTGELFF
>TRBV21-1|.|TRBJ2-1
CASSKARGAYNEQFF
>TRBV7-9|TRBD1|TRBJ2-5
CASSLGQSYQETQYF
>TRBV28|.|TRBJ2-5
CASSLSYGTDYQETQYF
>TRBV9|.|TRBJ2-2
CASSPLTANTGELFF
>TRBV5-1|TRBD2|TRBJ2-7
CASSSRLAGENDQYF
>TRBV20-1|TRBD2|TRBJ2-3
CSALRLAGGLGTQYF
>TRBV7-9|.|TRBJ2-4
CASSRAFGAAKNIQYF
>TRBV29-1|.|TRBJ2-1
CSVEDDEQFF
>TRBV7-6|.|TRBJ1-4
CASSLDEGGYANEKLFF
>TRBV20-1|TRBD1|TRBJ2-7
CSARDRVTYEQYF
>TRBV20-1|.|TRBJ1-1
CSARAAATEAFF
>TRBV9|TRBD1|TRBJ1-1
CASSLRPGQSTEAFF
>TRBV7-9|TRBD2|.
CASSLVGLGGEQFF
>TRBV15|TRBD1|TRBJ2-2
CATSSWDRLTGELFF
>TRBV28|.|TRBJ2-7
CASLSRFYEQYF
>TRBV7-7|.|TRBJ2-2
CASSPVIAGELFF
>TRBV15|.|TRBJ1-1
CATSRNTEAFF
>TRBV6-1|.|TRBJ2-1
CASTLGNEQFF
>TRBV5-1|.|TRBJ1-4
CASSLGTYRVGNEKLFF
>TRBV28|.|TRBJ2-5
CASSLTSAGLYQETQYF
>TRBV6-1|TRBD2|TRBJ2-7
CASDSGIRYEQYF
>TRBV6-5|.|TRBJ2-7
CASGEAGSSYEQYF
>TRBV7-2|.|.
CASSEGGLSIYEQYF
>TRBV19|.|TRBJ2-1
CASSIAGLSFREQFF
>TRBV27|.|TRBJ1-4
CASSLLGQTNQKLFF
>TRBV20-1|TRBD2|TRBJ2-1
CSASGPSGREQFF
>TRBV12-3/TRBV12-4|TRBD2|.
CASTFPGLAGNEQFF
>TRBV7-9|TRBD2|TRBJ2-3
CASSHSGGDTQYF
>TRBV3-1|.|TRBJ2-3
CASSYVTDTQYF
>TRBV5-1|.|TRBJ2-7
CASSLASVREQYF
>TRBV7-9|.|TRBJ1-4
CASSPRTERGTNEKLFF
>TRBV20-1|TRBD2|TRBJ2-7
CSARSGRAQEQYF
>TRBV5-1|.|TRBJ2-5
CASSPGLFTETQYF